This T cell receptor (beta chain) stems from a study of T cells in Graves' hyperthyroidism and ophthalmopathy. RNA transcripts gave rise to amplified TCR beta CDR3 regions. During a first-round RT-PCR of the TCR CDR3, the HTBI primer set was used. TCRdb reprocessed the multiplex PCR reads via MiXCR and lists one record per CDR3 protein. The sample has a few hundred thousand distinct CDR3 sequences, about 45% seen once; the top ten hold around 20%. Study-wide findings and caveats: Model predictions of ophthalmopathy came a median approximately 6.8 months before onset.

This clonotype was found many times. Antigen: not known. The germline V gene has CDR1 MNHNY and CDR2 SVGAGI (reference sequence). V was clipped by 9 bases and J by 3 bases, with 14 bases between them. This CDR3 has 13 residues. It was uncontrolled infection, other autoimmune disease, pregnancy or lactation that excluded patients. This TCR was sampled from an adult woman with Graves' disease, either hyperthyroidism or ophthalmopathy (not recorded which). Sequencing was carried out using peripheral blood or thyroid tissue (not recorded which). The chain has TRBV6-6 and TRBJ1-1; no reliable D call. The CDR3 here is CASSDIFYTEAFF. For the CDR3, the DNA is TGTGCCAGTAGCGACATTTTTTACACTGAAGCTTTCTTT.